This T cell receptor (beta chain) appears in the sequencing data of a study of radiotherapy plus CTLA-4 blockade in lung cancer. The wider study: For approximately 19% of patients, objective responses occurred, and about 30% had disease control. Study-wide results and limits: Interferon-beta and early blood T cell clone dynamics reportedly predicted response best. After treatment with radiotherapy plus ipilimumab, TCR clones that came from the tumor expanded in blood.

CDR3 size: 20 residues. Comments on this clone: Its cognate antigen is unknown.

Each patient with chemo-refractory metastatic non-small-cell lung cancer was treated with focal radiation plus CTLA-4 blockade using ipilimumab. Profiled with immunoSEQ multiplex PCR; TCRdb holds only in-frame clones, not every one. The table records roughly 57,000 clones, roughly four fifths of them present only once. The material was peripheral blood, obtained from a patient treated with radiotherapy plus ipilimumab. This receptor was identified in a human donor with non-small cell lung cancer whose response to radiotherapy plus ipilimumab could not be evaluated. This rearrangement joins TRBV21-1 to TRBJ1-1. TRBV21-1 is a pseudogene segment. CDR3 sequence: CASSKKPHSGNGSVDDEAFF. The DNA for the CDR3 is TGTGCCAGCAGCAAAAAGCCCCACAGCGGAAACGGGTCCGTGGACGATGAAGCTTTCTTT.